These 27 T cell receptor beta chains originate from one sample sequenced in a study of T cell responses to AZD1222 COVID-19 vaccine. Data came from immunoSEQ multiplex PCR; TCRdb stores just in-frame clones and leaves some out. Altogether 80,000 to 100,000 clones are present, approximately 83% being singletons, with the ten largest covering around 3.7%. Sequenced here: peripheral blood, sampled 28 days after the second AZD1222 dose. These TCRs come from an adult who received the AZD1222 COVID-19 vaccine.

The genes are TRBV5-1 and TRBJ1-1, with D unresolved. Germline CDR1 and CDR2: SGHRS and YFSETQ. This CDR3 region has 15 residues. Trimming shortened V by 0 bases and J by 4 bases, and 13 bases separated the two germline ends. The CDR3 coding sequence is TGCGCCAGCAGCTTGGTAGACACCCGACTCACTGAAGCTTTCTTT. Protein product: CASSLVDTRLTEAFF.

The chain recombines TRBV30 with TRBJ2-7; D gene uncertain. CDR3 length equals 13 residues. Germline V gene sequence: CDR1 GTSNPN, CDR2 SVGIG (reference sequence). V lost 1 base, J lost 7 bases, and 14 bases lay in between. Here the CDR3 reads CAWSAPQPGEQYF. CDR3 coding DNA: TGTGCCTGGAGTGCCCCCCAGCCAGGAGAGCAGTACTTC.

The chain is built from TRBV6-6 and TRBJ2-1; 7 bases align to TRBD2. Losses at the gene ends were 11 bases for V and 8 bases for J; bases not matched to a gene: 6. CDR1 is MNHNY and CDR2 is SVGAGI in the germline V gene (reference sequence). This CDR3 is built from 11 residues. CDR3 nucleotide sequence: TGTGCCGGCGGGAGTAGGCATGAGCAGTTCTTC. Amino acids: CAGGSRHEQFF.

This sequence joins TRBV5-1 and TRBJ1-1; TRBD1 aligns across 8 bases. The CDR3 is 13 residues long. The junction had 4 bases not matched to a gene; V was cut back by 4 bases and J by 5 bases. CDR1 is SGHRS, CDR2 YFSETQ, per germline. Here the CDR3 reads CASSRTGRTEAFF. The CDR3 coding sequence is TGCGCCAGCAGCCGGACAGGGAGGACTGAAGCTTTCTTT.

A single count supports this clone. The chain joins TRBV10-2 to TRBJ1-1; 7 bases map to TRBD1. CDR1 WSHSY and CDR2 SAAADI come from the germline V gene. Germline trimming cut 7 bases from V and 6 bases from J; bases unmatched to any gene: 5. The CDR3 has 12 amino acids. CDR3 sequence: CASTWQGAEAFF. DNA for the CDR3: TGCGCCAGCACCTGGCAGGGGGCTGAAGCTTTCTTT.

This sequence joins TRBV28 and TRBJ1-4; TRBD1 agrees at 7 bases. The V gene's germline CDR1 is MDHEN and CDR2 SYDVKM. Trimming took 1 base from V and 4 from J; bases not matched to a gene: 0. The CDR3 is 14 amino acids. The CDR3 coding sequence is TGTGCCAGCAGTTTATACAGGGGTAATGAAAAACTGTTTTTT. It is translated as CASSLYRGNEKLFF. The variable domain in full, completed from reference TRBV28 and TRBJ1-4, reads DVKVTQSSRYLVKRTGEKVFLECVQDMDHENMFWYRQDPGLGLRLIYFSYDVKMKEKGDIPEGYSVSREKKERFSLILESASTNQTSMYLCASSLYRGNEKLFFGSGTQLSVL.

The chain has TRBV6-2 or TRBV6-3 and TRBJ2-2, with 12 nucleotides matching TRBD1. The CDR3 contains 16 residues. The germline V gene encodes CDR1 MNHEY and CDR2 SVGEGT. Trimming at V came to 6 bases and at J to 3 bases, leaving 5 bases not matched to a gene. CDR3 loop: CASSPGQGADTGELFF. The CDR3 nucleotides read TGTGCCAGCAGCCCGGGACAGGGGGCGGACACCGGGGAGCTGTTTTTT.

V and J are TRBV24-1 and TRBJ2-1; TRBD1 matches at 7 bases. The CDR3 length is 14 residues. The germline CDR1 and CDR2 sequences are KGHDR and SFDVKD. Trimming at V came to 3 bases and at J to 6 bases, leaving 4 bases not matched to a gene. The CDR3 reads CATSDPGQINEQFF. The CDR3 DNA sequence: TGTGCCACCAGTGATCCGGGACAGATCAATGAGCAGTTCTTC.

The chain recombines TRBV28 with TRBJ2-5; tentative D call: TRBD2 (5 bases). V dropped 10 bases and J dropped 0 bases, with 9 bases sitting between them. Looked up from germline, CDR1 is MDHEN and CDR2 is SYDVKM. The CDR3 covers 12 residues. CDR3 residues: CATTGNQETQYF. CDR3 DNA: TGTGCCACGACGGGAAACCAAGAGACCCAGTACTTC.

Worth noting for this clone: The same CDR3 arises from other DNA sequences in this sample as well. The CDR3, as DNA: TGTGCCAGCAGGTCGGGTAACTACGAGCAGTACTTC. Its translation: CASRSGNYEQYF. The gene calls are TRBV28 and TRBJ2-7, with D unclear. The CDR3 is made up of 12 amino acids. Germline loops: CDR1 MDHEN, CDR2 SYDVKM. V shed 6 bases and J shed 3 bases, with 9 bases lying between them.

About this clone: Other DNA sequences in this specimen translate into the identical CDR3. CDR3 sequence: CAWSVQGAYGYTF. The CDR3 DNA sequence: TGTGCCTGGAGTGTACAGGGAGCCTATGGCTACACCTTC. The chain uses TRBV30 and TRBJ1-2; D is perhaps TRBD1 (6 bases). Trimming took 0 bases from V and 4 from J, leaving 9 bases between them. Germline V gene sequence: CDR1 GTSNPN, CDR2 SVGIG (reference sequence). The CDR3 is 13 amino acids.

The rearrangement uses TRBV28 and TRBJ2-1; 13 bases map to TRBD2. The CDR3 sequence is 16 residues long. Germline-derived CDR1 and CDR2 are MDHEN and SYDVKM. Losses at the gene ends were 2 bases for V and 10 bases for J; bases not matched to a gene: 8. The CDR3 protein is CASSLGYPGLAGEQFF. As DNA, the CDR3 is TGTGCCAGCAGTTTAGGTTATCCGGGACTAGCGGGAGAGCAGTTCTTC.

The V and J genes are TRBV23-1 and TRBJ2-7; 12 bases are shared with TRBD1. TRBV23-1 is annotated as an ORF whose role is uncertain. The V gene end was trimmed by 2 bases and the J gene end by 6 bases; junction bases not matched to a gene: 5. This CDR3 region has 15 residues. The CDR3 DNA reads as TGCGCCAGCAGTCAAGGGACAGGGGGCGCGCGCGAGCAGTACTTC. This codes for CASSQGTGGAREQYF.

This clone showed up just a few times. This chain joins TRBV6-5 and TRBJ2-3; weak D call: TRBD2 (6 bases). Trimming removed 7 bases from V and 5 bases from J, with 13 bases in between. The CDR3 totals 13 residues. Germline V gene data show CDR1 as MNHEY and CDR2 as SVGAGI. This chain's CDR3 is CASNTHGGDTQYF. CDR3 DNA sequence: TGTGCCAGCAACACCCACGGGGGAGATACGCAGTATTTT.

The J gene is TRBJ1-2, the V gene TRBV30; a weak D match, TRBD1 (5 bases). The germline V gene encodes CDR1 GTSNPN and CDR2 SVGIG (reference sequence). V shed 3 bases and J shed 4 bases, with 24 bases lying between them. The CDR3 totals 17 residues. CDR3 region: CAWRVSRLGDNSYGYTF. The CDR3 nucleotides read TGTGCCTGGAGGGTCAGTCGTTTGGGGGATAATAGCTATGGCTACACCTTC.

The J gene is TRBJ1-2, the V gene TRBV15; D unresolved. The V gene lost 0 bases and the J gene lost 2 bases, with 10 bases spanning the gap. The CDR3 covers 15 residues. Germline loops: CDR1 LNHNV, CDR2 YYDKDF (reference sequence). The CDR3 reads CATSRDIIGNYGYTF. CDR3 nucleotides: TGTGCCACCAGCAGAGATATAATAGGAAACTATGGCTACACCTTC.

The rearrangement joins TRBV19 to TRBJ2-1; 11 positions agree with TRBD2. Germline CDR1 reads LNHDA; CDR2 reads SQIVND (reference sequence). The CDR3 consists of 15 residues. The ends lost 6 bases at V and 2 bases at J; junction bases unmatched: 3. The CDR3: CASSASGGTYNEQFF. CDR3 nucleotide sequence: TGTGCCAGTAGCGCTAGCGGGGGGACCTACAATGAGCAGTTCTTC.

The gene calls are TRBV3-1 (or the pseudogene TRBV3-2) and TRBJ2-5, with D possibly called TRBD1 or TRBD2 (6 bases each). Germline lookup yields CDR1 LGHDT and CDR2 YNNKEL (reference sequence). This CDR3 is built from 15 residues. Trimming took 1 base from V and 4 from J, leaving 13 bases between them. CDR3 sequence reads: CASSQAGAVGETQYF. The CDR3 region has the DNA TGTGCCAGCAGCCAAGCGGGGGCAGTGGGAGAGACCCAGTACTTC.

The chain carries TRBV7-2 and TRBJ1-6, with D hard to call. CDR1 and CDR2 (germline): SGHTA, FQGNSA. This CDR3 comprises 15 residues. The ends were cut back, 2 bases at V and 6 bases at J, with 11 bases in the middle. CDR3 bases: TGTGCCAGCAGCTTAAGGCGGCCCCCTAATTCACCCCTCCACTTT. This encodes CASSLRRPPNSPLHF.

The chain joins TRBV6-1 to TRBJ1-3; D possibly corresponds to TRBD1 (5 bases). The CDR3 sequence is 17 residues long. Trimming cost V 0 bases and J 0 bases, with 12 bases left between them. Germline CDR1 MNHNS, CDR2 SASEGT. The CDR3: CASSEAPRGFSGNTIYF. In DNA, the CDR3 is TGTGCCAGCAGTGAAGCGCCTAGGGGTTTCTCTGGAAACACCATATATTTT.

The V and J genes are TRBV7-2 and TRBJ1-1; D remains unclear. The germline V and J ends were trimmed by 5 bases and 1 base, with 11 bases remaining between them. Germline values: CDR1 SGHTA, CDR2 FQGNSA. This CDR3 has 14 residues. CDR3 residues: CASSTRGWNTEAFF. The CDR3 coding sequence is TGTGCCAGCAGCACGCGGGGTTGGAACACTGAAGCTTTCTTT.

The chain recombines TRBV27 with TRBJ1-5; 10 nucleotides align to TRBD1. The V gene end was trimmed by 3 bases and the J gene end by 6 bases; junction bases not matched to a gene: 20. The CDR3 extends over 20 amino acids. CDR1 and CDR2 (germline): MNHEY, SMNVEV (reference sequence). CDR3 coding DNA: TGTGCCAGCAGTTTTAGGGGATATGGCCTCGGGACAGGGGTTAGTCAGCCCCAGCATTTT. Its protein is CASSFRGYGLGTGVSQPQHF.

This clone was counted once. The rearrangement uses TRBV9 and TRBJ2-7; TRBD2 matches at 8 bases. This CDR3 comprises 14 residues. V gave up 2 bases and J gave up 2 bases; unmatched junction bases: 3. Germline V gene lookup returns CDR1 SGDLS and CDR2 YYNGEE. Here the CDR3 reads CASSVAGGPYEQYF. The CDR3 DNA reads as TGTGCCAGCAGCGTTGCGGGGGGCCCCTACGAGCAGTACTTC.

This chain uses TRBV19 with TRBJ2-1, with 8 positions matching TRBD2. This CDR3 has 19 amino acids. V dropped 4 bases and J dropped 3; count of bases not matched to a gene: 17. Per the germline V gene, CDR1 is LNHDA and CDR2 is SQIVND (reference sequence). This CDR3 reads CASSTTGLARSDLYNEQFF. Here the CDR3 DNA reads TGTGCCAGTAGTACCACAGGACTAGCCCGATCCGACCTCTACAATGAGCAGTTCTTC.

The V and J genes are TRBV3-1 (or the pseudogene TRBV3-2) and TRBJ1-1; 9 bases agree with TRBD1. Trimming at V came to 0 bases and at J to 3 bases, leaving 8 bases not matched to a gene. The CDR3 has 17 residues. Germline V CDR1 and CDR2: LGHDT, YNNKEL (reference sequence). DNA for the CDR3: TGTGCCAGCAGCCAAGATAGGGGGGACAGGGTCGACACTGAAGCTTTCTTT. Translated, it gives CASSQDRGDRVDTEAFF.

The V call is TRBV12-3 or TRBV12-4, the J call TRBJ1-5; no reliable D call. This CDR3 is built from 12 residues. V dropped 6 bases and J dropped 4 bases, with 7 bases sitting between them. CDR3 region: CASSPPNQPQHF. The CDR3, as DNA: TGTGCCAGCAGCCCTCCGAATCAGCCCCAGCATTTT.

The chain combines TRBV15 with TRBJ1-6; tentatively, D is TRBD1 (5 bases). Trimming shortened V by 5 bases and J by 7 bases, and 12 bases separated the two germline ends. Germline lookup yields CDR1 LNHNV and CDR2 YYDKDF (reference sequence). This CDR3 comprises 14 residues. The CDR3 region is CATSQGTPNSPLHF. CDR3 nucleotide sequence: TGTGCCACCAGCCAGGGAACCCCAAATTCACCCCTCCACTTT. The complete variable domain, with remaining parts taken from reference TRBV15 and TRBJ1-6, reads DAMVIQNPRYQVTQFGKPVTLSCSQTLNHNVMYWYQQKSSQAPKLLFHYYDKDFNNEADTPDNFQSRRPNTSFCFLDIRSPGLGDTAMYLCATSQGTPNSPLHFGNGTRLTVT.